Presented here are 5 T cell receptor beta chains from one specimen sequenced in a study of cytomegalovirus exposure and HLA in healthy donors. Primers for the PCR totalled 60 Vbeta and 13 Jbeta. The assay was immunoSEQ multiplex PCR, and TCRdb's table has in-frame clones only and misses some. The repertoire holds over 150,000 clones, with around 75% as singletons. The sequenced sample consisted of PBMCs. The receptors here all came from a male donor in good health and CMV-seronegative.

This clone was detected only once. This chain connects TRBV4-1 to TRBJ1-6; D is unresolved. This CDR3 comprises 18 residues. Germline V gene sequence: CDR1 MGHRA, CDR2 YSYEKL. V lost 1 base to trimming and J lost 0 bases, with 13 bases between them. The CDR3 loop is CASSQAPTSSSYNSPLHF. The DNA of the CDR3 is TGCGCCAGCAGCCAAGCCCCCACTTCGAGCTCCTATAATTCACCCCTCCACTTT.

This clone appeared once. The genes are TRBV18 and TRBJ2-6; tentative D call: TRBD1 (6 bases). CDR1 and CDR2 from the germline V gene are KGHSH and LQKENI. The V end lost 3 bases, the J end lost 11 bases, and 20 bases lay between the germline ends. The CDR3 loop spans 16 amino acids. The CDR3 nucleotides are TGTGCCAGCTCACCGGGCACAGGGAAAGAAGGGTACGTCCTGACTTTC. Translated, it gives CASSPGTGKEGYVLTF.

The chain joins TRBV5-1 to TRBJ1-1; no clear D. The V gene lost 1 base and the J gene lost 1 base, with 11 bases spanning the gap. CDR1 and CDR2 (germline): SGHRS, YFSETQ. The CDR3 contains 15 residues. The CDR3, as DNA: TGCGCCAGCAGCTTGTCCCAAACATCGAACACTGAAGCTTTCTTT. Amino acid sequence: CASSLSQTSNTEAFF.

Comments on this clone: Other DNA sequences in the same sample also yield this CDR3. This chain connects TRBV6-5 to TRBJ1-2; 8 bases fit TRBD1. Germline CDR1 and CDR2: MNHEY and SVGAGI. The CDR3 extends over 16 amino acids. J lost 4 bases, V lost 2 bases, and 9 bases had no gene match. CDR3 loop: CASSYIRTGGGYGYTF. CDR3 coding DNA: TGTGCCAGCAGTTACATCCGAACAGGGGGGGGCTATGGCTACACCTTC.

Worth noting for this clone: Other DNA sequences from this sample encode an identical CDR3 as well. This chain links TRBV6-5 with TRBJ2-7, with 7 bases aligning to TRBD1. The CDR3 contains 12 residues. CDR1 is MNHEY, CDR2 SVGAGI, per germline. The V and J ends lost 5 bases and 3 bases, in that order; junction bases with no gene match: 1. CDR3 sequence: CASSRDSYEQYF. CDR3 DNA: TGTGCCAGCAGTCGGGACAGCTACGAGCAGTACTTC.